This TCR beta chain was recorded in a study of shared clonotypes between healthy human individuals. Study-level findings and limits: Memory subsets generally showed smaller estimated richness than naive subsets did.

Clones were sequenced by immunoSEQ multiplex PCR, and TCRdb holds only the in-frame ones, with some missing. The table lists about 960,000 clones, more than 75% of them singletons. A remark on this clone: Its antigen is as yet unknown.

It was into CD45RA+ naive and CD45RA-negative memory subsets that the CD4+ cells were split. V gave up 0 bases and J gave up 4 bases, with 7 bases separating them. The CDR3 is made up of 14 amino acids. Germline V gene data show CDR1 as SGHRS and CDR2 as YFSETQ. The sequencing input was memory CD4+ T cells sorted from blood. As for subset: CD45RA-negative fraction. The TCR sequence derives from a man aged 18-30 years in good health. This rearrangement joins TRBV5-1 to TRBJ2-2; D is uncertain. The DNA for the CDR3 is TGCGCCAGCAGCTTGGGGGGTTTCACCGGGGAGCTGTTTTTT. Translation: CASSLGGFTGELFF. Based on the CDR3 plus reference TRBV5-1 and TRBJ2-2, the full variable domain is KAGVTQTPRYLIKTRGQQVTLSCSPISGHRSVSWYQQTPGQGLQFLFEYFSETQRNKGNFPGRFSGRQFSNSRSEMNVSTLELGDSALYLCASSLGGFTGELFFGEGSRLTVL.